A single sample is the source of the 26 T cell receptor beta chains below, sequenced in a study of blood T cells in healthy people across ages. Primers used in a second PCR of roughly 6 to 12 cycles were a sample-barcoded 5' primer and a J-beta primer mix. TCRdb reprocessed the 5' RACE reads with MiXCR, giving one entry per CDR3 protein. The sample has more than 1.4 million distinct CDR3 sequences, around two fifths seen once. Sample: blood. Receptor source: a woman aged 18-29 years in good health.

Only one count was recorded for this clonotype. The V gene is TRBV5-1, the J gene TRBJ2-7; 7 positions match TRBD2. Germline CDR1 SGHRS, CDR2 YFSETQ. This CDR3 is 14 amino acids long. Trimming cost V 4 bases and J 6 bases; bases outside gene matches: 10. CDR3 sequence: CASSPVAGVGEQYF. The CDR3 DNA sequence: TGCGCCAGCAGCCCTGTCGCGGGAGTGGGCGAGCAGTACTTC.

The sample holds a few counts of this clonotype. The chain recombines TRBV2 with TRBJ2-1; 9 positions match TRBD2. Germline V gene data show CDR1 as SNHLY and CDR2 as FYNNEI. The CDR3 is 15 residues long. Germline trimming cut 4 bases from V and 8 bases from J; bases unmatched to any gene: 9. The CDR3, as DNA: TGTGCCAGCAGTGTGGGGTCTAGCGGGGTGTATGAGCAGTTCTTC. It encodes CASSVGSSGVYEQFF.

The sample holds many counts of this clonotype. CDR3 in amino acids: CASSLLAGEGNEQFF. Written as DNA, the CDR3 is TGCGCCAGCAGCCTCCTAGCGGGAGAAGGCAATGAGCAGTTCTTC. This chain uses TRBV5-1 with TRBJ2-1, with 10 positions matching TRBD2. With 4 bases clipped from V and 6 bases from J, the junction kept 7 bases outside the gene matches. Germline loops: CDR1 SGHRS, CDR2 YFSETQ. This CDR3 comprises 15 residues.

V is TRBV2 and J is TRBJ2-5; tentative D call: TRBD1 (5 bases). V was trimmed by 4 bases and J by 3 bases, leaving 15 bases between them. The CDR3 consists of 15 residues. Per the germline V gene, CDR1 is SNHLY and CDR2 is FYNNEI. For the CDR3, the DNA is TGTGCCAGCAGTGCCTTGACAGACTTTAAAGAGACCCAGTACTTC. Amino acid sequence: CASSALTDFKETQYF.

About this clonotype: The junction and the germline gene differ at one end; a read error may be behind it. V is TRBV6-6 and J is TRBJ2-3; 8 nucleotides align to TRBD2. Germline CDR1 and CDR2: MNHNY and SVGAGI (reference sequence). The CDR3 has 15 amino acids. Here the CDR3 reads CVSTAGGASTDTQYF. The CDR3 nucleotides are TGTGTCAGCACGGCGGGGGGAGCTAGCACAGATACGCAGTATTTT.

This clonotype was observed a few times. The chain links TRBV9 to TRBJ2-7, with D possibly TRBD2 on 5 matching bases. This CDR3 has 17 amino acids. The germline V gene has CDR1 SGDLS and CDR2 YYNGEE. V was shortened by 0 bases and J by 1 base, with 17 bases between the two germline ends. The CDR3 loop is CASSVGGGSSGSYEQYF. CDR3 coding DNA: TGTGCCAGCAGCGTAGGTGGTGGGAGTTCGGGGTCCTACGAGCAGTACTTC. The variable domain in full, completed from reference TRBV9 and TRBJ2-7, reads DSGVTQTPKHLITATGQRVTLRCSPRSGDLSVYWYQQSLDQGLQFLIQYYNGEERAKGNILERFSAQQFPDLHSELNLSSLELGDSALYFCASSVGGGSSGSYEQYFGPGTRLTVT.

This clonotype has more than one count but fewer than ten. The rearrangement joins TRBV2 to TRBJ1-4; tentative D call: TRBD1 (6 bases). The CDR3 consists of 14 residues. Deletions cut 3 bases from V and 7 bases from J, with 12 bases between. From germline, CDR1 is SNHLY and CDR2 FYNNEI. The chain's CDR3 is CASSDGGEFEKLFF. In DNA, the CDR3 is TGTGCCAGCAGTGACGGGGGCGAATTTGAAAAACTGTTTTTT.

The J gene is TRBJ2-5, the V gene TRBV7-2; possibly TRBD2 for D (5 bases). CDR1 is SGHTA, CDR2 FQGNSA, per germline. The germline V and J ends were trimmed by 1 base and 3 bases, with 9 bases remaining between them. The CDR3 covers 14 residues. The CDR3 loop is CASSLVGSKETQYF. The CDR3, as DNA: TGTGCCAGCAGCTTAGTTGGGAGCAAAGAGACCCAGTACTTC.

This chain uses TRBV6-1 with TRBJ2-5, with D possibly matching TRBD2 (6 bases). The CDR3 contains 12 residues. V was clipped by 2 bases and J by 13 bases, with 14 bases between them. Germline V gene lookup returns CDR1 MNHNS and CDR2 SASEGT. CDR3 coding DNA: TGTGCCAGCAGTGAACGGGGAGGCGAGCTGTACTTC. Its protein is CASSERGGELYF.

The chain couples TRBV3-1 to TRBJ2-5; a possible D gene is TRBD1 (6 bases). CDR3 length: 15 amino acids. Trimming removed 4 bases at V and 11 bases at J, with 23 bases between. Germline values: CDR1 LGHDT, CDR2 YNNKEL (reference sequence). The CDR3 coding sequence is TGTGCCAGCAGCCTCGTGGACAGAGCTTACGATGAGCAGTACTTC. Translating gives CASSLVDRAYDEQYF.

This clonotype has at least ten counts. This chain links TRBV7-2 with TRBJ2-7, with 7 bases that match TRBD1. V shed 5 bases, J shed 3 bases, and the junction held 7 bases outside the gene matches. This CDR3 is built from 14 residues. The V gene's germline CDR1 is SGHTA and CDR2 FQGNSA. The CDR3 is CASSLRGPYYEQYF. DNA of the CDR3: TGTGCCAGCAGCCTTAGGGGGCCGTACTACGAGCAGTACTTC.

The rearrangement joins TRBV20-1 to TRBJ1-1, with D possibly matching TRBD1 (5 bases). Trimming stripped 3 bases from V and 11 bases from J, with 16 bases between. The V gene's germline CDR1 is DFQATT and CDR2 SNEGSKA (reference sequence). CDR3 length: 12 amino acids. This chain's CDR3 is CSASRGGTAAFF. In DNA form, the CDR3 reads TGCAGTGCTAGCCGGGGGGGTACGGCGGCTTTCTTT.

This chain joins TRBV20-1 and TRBJ2-1, with 12 nucleotides matching TRBD2. V lost 3 bases to trimming and J lost 0 bases; unmatched junction nucleotides: 12. CDR1 DFQATT and CDR2 SNEGSKA come from the germline V gene (reference sequence). The CDR3 has 19 amino acids. This CDR3 reads CSARTLLAGGQSSYNEQFF. For the CDR3, the DNA is TGCAGTGCTAGGACCCTACTAGCGGGGGGCCAGAGCTCCTACAATGAGCAGTTCTTC.

The V call is TRBV24-1, the J call TRBJ2-3; D is perhaps TRBD1 or TRBD2 (7 bases each). The V gene's germline CDR1 is KGHDR and CDR2 SFDVKD. Trimming shortened V by 4 bases and J by 2 bases, and 24 bases separated the two germline ends. The CDR3 length is 19 residues. The CDR3 loop is CATSEPQGGTSASTDTQYF. The CDR3 nucleotides are TGTGCCACCAGTGAGCCCCAGGGGGGGACCTCCGCATCCACAGATACGCAGTATTTT.

The chain is built from TRBV10-3 and TRBJ2-5; TRBD2 might be the D (6 bases). Per germline, CDR1 ENHRY and CDR2 SYGVKD. V lost 5 bases, J lost 5 bases, and 15 bases lay in between. This CDR3 is 14 amino acids long. This CDR3 is CAISNFGGLETQYF. DNA of the CDR3: TGTGCCATCAGTAATTTCGGAGGGCTGGAGACCCAGTACTTC.

J is TRBJ1-5 and V is TRBV30, with D unclear. Germline lookup yields CDR1 GTSNPN and CDR2 SVGIG (reference sequence). CDR3 length equals 13 residues. The V end lost 6 bases, the J end lost 3 bases, and 12 bases lay between the germline ends. The CDR3 nucleotides read TGTGCCTGTGCGGGCCCCCCCAATCAGCCCCAGCATTTT. Amino acid sequence: CACAGPPNQPQHF.

This clonotype has more than one count but fewer than ten. The chain combines TRBV9 with TRBJ2-3; D not resolved. This CDR3 has 14 amino acids. V was shortened by 0 bases and J by 3 bases, with 8 bases between the two germline ends. The V gene's germline CDR1 is SGDLS and CDR2 YYNGEE. The CDR3 is CASSVATGTDTQYF. The CDR3 region has the DNA TGTGCCAGCAGCGTAGCTACTGGTACAGATACGCAGTATTTT.

The V call is TRBV20-1, the J call TRBJ2-3, with TRBD2 matching 13 bases. Per germline, CDR1 DFQATT and CDR2 SNEGSKA (reference sequence). V lost 6 bases to trimming and J lost 3 bases; unmatched junction nucleotides: 6. The CDR3 loop spans 15 amino acids. CDR3 nucleotide sequence: TGCAGTGCCTACGGGACTAGCGGGGTGACAGATACGCAGTATTTT. Encoded protein: CSAYGTSGVTDTQYF.

The sample holds a few counts of this clonotype. The chain carries TRBV5-1 and TRBJ2-5; TRBD2 aligns across 7 bases. CDR1 SGHRS and CDR2 YFSETQ come from the germline V gene. V gave up 2 bases and J gave up 5 bases; unmatched junction bases: 9. The CDR3 totals 15 residues. CDR3 sequence (DNA): TGCGCCAGCAGCTTCGACTCGACTAGCTGGGAGACCCAGTACTTC. It yields the protein CASSFDSTSWETQYF.

The rearrangement links TRBV12-3 or TRBV12-4 to TRBJ2-1, with D possibly being TRBD1 or TRBD2 (5 bases each). The CDR3 is 12 residues long. Trimming removed 10 bases at V and 3 bases at J, with 10 bases between. The CDR3 nucleotides are TGTGCCACCTTGGGGGACTACAATGAGCAGTTCTTC. Translated: CATLGDYNEQFF.

The chain is built from TRBV18 and TRBJ1-5; the D gene is possibly TRBD1 (6 bases). This CDR3 comprises 15 residues. The germline gives CDR1 KGHSH, CDR2 LQKENI. Trimming left V 3 bases short and J 8 bases short, with 17 bases between. In DNA form, the CDR3 reads TGTGCCAGCTCACCTAGCAGGGGCTCTGTGAAGCCCCAGCATTTT. Residues: CASSPSRGSVKPQHF. The whole variable domain, remainder taken from reference TRBV18 and TRBJ1-5, is NAGVMQNPRHLVRRRGQEARLRCSPMKGHSHVYWYRQLPEEGLKFMVYLQKENIIDESGMPKERFSAEFPKEGPSILRIQQVVRGDSAAYFCASSPSRGSVKPQHFGDGTRLSIL.

The chain combines TRBV6-6 with TRBJ1-5; D ambiguous. CDR1 is MNHNY, CDR2 SVGAGI, per germline (reference sequence). This CDR3 contains 16 residues. With 2 bases removed from V and 1 base from J, the gap between germline ends came to 12 bases. The CDR3 protein is CASSYAGGGSNQPQHF. CDR3 DNA: TGTGCCAGCAGTTACGCGGGAGGAGGGAGCAATCAGCCCCAGCATTTT.

Concerning this clonotype: Compared with germline, one end of the junction differs, possibly owing to a read error. The chain couples TRBV15 to TRBJ1-5; D is ambiguous. The V gene's germline CDR1 is LNHNV and CDR2 YYDKDF (reference sequence). The CDR3 has 14 residues. The CDR3 sequence is CATSGDNSNQPQHF. CDR3 coding DNA: TGTGCCACCAGCGGAGACAATAGCAATCAGCCCCAGCATTTT.

J is TRBJ1-2 and V is TRBV18; a weak D match, TRBD1 (6 bases). Germline V lookup: CDR1 KGHSH, CDR2 LQKENI. V was shortened by 4 bases and J by 4 bases, with 16 bases between the two germline ends. The CDR3 is 15 residues long. The DNA for the CDR3 is TGTGCCAGCTCACTAGACGGGGGGGCGTCCTATGGCTACACCTTC. It encodes CASSLDGGASYGYTF. Looking up the rest from reference TRBV18 and TRBJ1-2 gives the full variable domain: NAGVMQNPRHLVRRRGQEARLRCSPMKGHSHVYWYRQLPEEGLKFMVYLQKENIIDESGMPKERFSAEFPKEGPSILRIQQVVRGDSAAYFCASSLDGGASYGYTFGSGTRLTVV.

The sample holds a few counts of this clonotype. CDR3 residues: CASSLVAGGVDGYTF. In DNA, the CDR3 is TGTGCCAGCAGCCTAGTAGCAGGAGGGGTTGATGGCTACACCTTC. The genes are TRBV7-9 and TRBJ1-2; tentative D call: TRBD1 (5 bases). The germline V gene encodes CDR1 SEHNR and CDR2 FQNEAQ (reference sequence). With 5 bases removed from V and 6 bases from J, the gap between germline ends came to 19 bases. The CDR3 extends over 15 amino acids. The full variable domain, rest sourced from reference TRBV7-9 and TRBJ1-2, is DTGVSQNPRHKITKRGQNVTFRCDPISEHNRLYWYRQTLGQGPEFLTYFQNEAQLEKSRLLSDRFSAERPKGSFSTLEIQRTEQGDSAMYLCASSLVAGGVDGYTFGSGTRLTVV.

This clonotype was picked up a small number of times. The chain is built from TRBV4-2 and TRBJ2-7; TRBD2 is a possible D gene (6 bases). The germline gives CDR1 LGHNA, CDR2 YNFKEQ. Trimming removed 0 bases from V and 0 bases from J, with 18 bases in between. There are 18 residues in the CDR3. The DNA of the CDR3 is TGTGCCAGCAGCCAAGATTTTATTGGGACTCGAGACTCCTACGAGCAGTACTTC. It yields the protein CASSQDFIGTRDSYEQYF.